These 9 T cell receptor beta chains were sequenced from one sample in a study of T cell responses to AZD1222 COVID-19 vaccine. TCRdb keeps only in-frame clones here, not all; method: immunoSEQ multiplex PCR. Among about 170,000 clones listed, 93% were seen once. The specimen was peripheral blood, collected on day 0 of AZD1222 vaccination. These TCRs come from an adult in good health.

This chain links TRBV19 with TRBJ2-1; TRBD2 matches 7 bases. Germline V CDR1 and CDR2: LNHDA, SQIVND (reference sequence). Trimming removed 7 bases from V and 2 bases from J; junction bases left unmatched: 8. The CDR3 spans 15 residues. This CDR3 reads CASNDPTSAYNEQFF. In DNA form, the CDR3 reads TGTGCCAGTAACGACCCCACTAGCGCCTACAATGAGCAGTTCTTC.

V usage is TRBV4-1 and J usage is TRBJ1-3; 7 bases fit TRBD1. The length of the CDR3 is 16 residues. J was trimmed by 1 base and V by 4 bases; bases with no gene match: 7. Germline V gene data show CDR1 as MGHRA and CDR2 as YSYEKL. In DNA form, the CDR3 reads TGCGCCAGCAGCCGCACAGGGGTTACTTCTGGAAACACCATATATTTT. Translated: CASSRTGVTSGNTIYF.

The rearrangement joins TRBV11-2 to TRBJ2-5; D remains ambiguous. This CDR3 is 15 amino acids long. V lost 4 bases and J lost 4, with 16 bases in between. Germline V gene data show CDR1 as SGHAT and CDR2 as FQNNGV. This CDR3 is CASSSPLTPGETQYF. The CDR3 bases are TGTGCCAGCAGCTCACCACTGACTCCGGGAGAGACCCAGTACTTC.

The J gene is TRBJ1-2, the V gene TRBV18; 8 bases match TRBD1. V shed 3 bases and J 6 bases; nucleotides not matched to a gene: 12. Looked up from germline, CDR1 is KGHSH and CDR2 is LQKENI. This CDR3 contains 16 residues. CDR3 sequence reads: CASSPQDRGWADGYTF. CDR3 in DNA: TGTGCCAGCTCACCCCAAGACAGGGGATGGGCTGATGGCTACACCTTC.

The V call is TRBV30, the J call TRBJ2-2; possible D gene TRBD2, 6 bases. Trimming left V 0 bases short and J 1 base short, with 15 bases between. CDR1 GTSNPN and CDR2 SVGIG come from the germline V gene (reference sequence). This CDR3 is built from 17 residues. This CDR3 is CAWSVFSGSGNTGELFF. DNA of the CDR3: TGTGCCTGGAGTGTTTTCTCCGGGAGCGGGAACACCGGGGAGCTGTTTTTT.

This clone was counted only a few times. V usage is TRBV30 and J usage is TRBJ1-5; TRBD1 aligns across 8 bases. The germline V gene encodes CDR1 GTSNPN and CDR2 SVGIG (reference sequence). The CDR3 sequence is 14 residues long. The V gene end was trimmed by 2 bases and the J gene end by 4 bases; junction bases not matched to a gene: 4. CDR3 bases: TGTGCCTGGAGTATTCGACAGGGGAATCAGCCCCAGCATTTT. This sequence encodes CAWSIRQGNQPQHF.

The rearrangement joins TRBV7-9 to TRBJ2-1; unclear D gene. The CDR3 has 12 residues. Germline V gives CDR1 SEHNR, CDR2 FQNEAQ (reference sequence). Trimming removed 3 bases at V and 10 bases at J, with 10 bases between. CDR3 sequence reads: CASSFSSYEQFF. Written as DNA, the CDR3 is TGTGCCAGCAGCTTTTCTAGTTACGAGCAGTTCTTC.

This chain connects TRBV7-9 to TRBJ1-1; 9 nucleotides align to TRBD1. The CDR3 is made up of 14 amino acids. With 1 base clipped from V and 8 bases from J, the junction kept 5 bases outside the gene matches. Germline CDR1 is SEHNR and CDR2 is FQNEAQ (reference sequence). In nucleotides, the CDR3 is TGTGCCAGCAGCTTAGTTACAGGGGGCAAGGAAGCTTTCTTT. This codes for CASSLVTGGKEAFF.

The CDR3 nucleotides are TGTGCCAGCAGCTTACAAAATCGTTTTGAGCAGTTCTTC. Residues: CASSLQNRFEQFF. This rearrangement joins TRBV7-2 to TRBJ2-1; the D is unclear. Between the trimmed V and J ends, which lost 2 bases and 9 bases, there was a span of 11 bases. CDR1 is SGHTA and CDR2 is FQGNSA in the germline V gene. The CDR3 sequence is 13 residues long.